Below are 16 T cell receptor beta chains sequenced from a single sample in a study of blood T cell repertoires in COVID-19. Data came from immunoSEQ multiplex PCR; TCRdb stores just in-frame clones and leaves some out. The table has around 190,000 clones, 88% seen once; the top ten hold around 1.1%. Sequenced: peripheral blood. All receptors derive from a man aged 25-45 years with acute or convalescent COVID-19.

The CDR3 here is CASTEHRNGYTF. CDR3 in DNA: TGTGCCAGCACCGAACACAGGAATGGCTACACCTTC. This sequence joins TRBV6-5 and TRBJ1-2, with D perhaps TRBD1 (5 bases). V was cut by 7 bases and J by 6 bases, with 12 bases left in between. Germline V gene sequence: CDR1 MNHEY, CDR2 SVGAGI. This CDR3 spans 12 amino acids.

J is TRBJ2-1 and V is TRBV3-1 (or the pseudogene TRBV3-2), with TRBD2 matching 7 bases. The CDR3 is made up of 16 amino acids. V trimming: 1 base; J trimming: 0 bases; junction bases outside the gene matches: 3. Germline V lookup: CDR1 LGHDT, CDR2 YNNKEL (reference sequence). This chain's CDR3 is CASSQGWGGSYNEQFF. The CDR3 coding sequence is TGTGCCAGCAGCCAAGGTTGGGGGGGCTCCTACAATGAGCAGTTCTTC.

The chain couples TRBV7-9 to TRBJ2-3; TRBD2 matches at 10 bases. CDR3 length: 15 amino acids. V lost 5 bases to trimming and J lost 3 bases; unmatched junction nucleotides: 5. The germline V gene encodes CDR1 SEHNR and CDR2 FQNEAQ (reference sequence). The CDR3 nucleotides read TGTGCCAGCAGCCCTCTAGCGGGGGCGACAGATACGCAGTATTTT. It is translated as CASSPLAGATDTQYF. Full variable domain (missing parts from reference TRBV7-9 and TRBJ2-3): DTGVSQNPRHKITKRGQNVTFRCDPISEHNRLYWYRQTLGQGPEFLTYFQNEAQLEKSRLLSDRFSAERPKGSFSTLEIQRTEQGDSAMYLCASSPLAGATDTQYFGPGTRLTVL.

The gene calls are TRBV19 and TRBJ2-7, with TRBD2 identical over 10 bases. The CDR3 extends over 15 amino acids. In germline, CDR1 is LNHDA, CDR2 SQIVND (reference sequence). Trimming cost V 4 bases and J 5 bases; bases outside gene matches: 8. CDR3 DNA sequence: TGTGCCAGTAGTAAGGCTAGCGGGAGAGTTGACGAGCAGTACTTC. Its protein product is CASSKASGRVDEQYF.

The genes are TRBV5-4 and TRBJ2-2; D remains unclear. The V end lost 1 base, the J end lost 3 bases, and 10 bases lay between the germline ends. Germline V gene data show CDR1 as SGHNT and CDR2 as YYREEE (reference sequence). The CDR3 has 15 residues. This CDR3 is CASSLFHTDTGELFF. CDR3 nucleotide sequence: TGTGCCAGCAGCTTGTTTCACACAGACACCGGGGAGCTGTTTTTT.

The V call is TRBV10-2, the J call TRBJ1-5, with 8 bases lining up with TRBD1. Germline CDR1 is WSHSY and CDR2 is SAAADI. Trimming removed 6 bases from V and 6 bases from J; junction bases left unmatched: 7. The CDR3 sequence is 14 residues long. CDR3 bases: TGCGCCAGCAGCCCAGGGGGCGCCGGTCAGCCCCAGCATTTT. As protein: CASSPGGAGQPQHF.

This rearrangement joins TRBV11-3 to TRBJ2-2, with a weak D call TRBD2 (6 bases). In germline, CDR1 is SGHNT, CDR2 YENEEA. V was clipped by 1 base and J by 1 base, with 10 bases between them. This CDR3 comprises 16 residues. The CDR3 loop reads CASSLAQRVNTGELFF. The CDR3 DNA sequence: TGTGCCAGCAGCTTAGCACAGCGGGTGAACACCGGGGAGCTGTTTTTT.

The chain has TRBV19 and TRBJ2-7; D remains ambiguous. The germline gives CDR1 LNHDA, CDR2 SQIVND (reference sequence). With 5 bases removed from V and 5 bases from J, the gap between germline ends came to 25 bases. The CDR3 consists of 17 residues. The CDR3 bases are TGTGCCAGTAGTCCCCGTATCAGCGCGCTAATCTCGGACGAGCAGTACTTC. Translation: CASSPRISALISDEQYF.

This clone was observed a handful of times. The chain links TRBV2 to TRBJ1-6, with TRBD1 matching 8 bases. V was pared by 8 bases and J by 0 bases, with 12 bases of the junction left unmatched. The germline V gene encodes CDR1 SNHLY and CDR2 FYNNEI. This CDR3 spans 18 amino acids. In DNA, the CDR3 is TGTGCCAGCGCCGACAGGGGCGGAGGTGGCTCCTATAATTCACCCCTCCACTTT. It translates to CASADRGGGGSYNSPLHF. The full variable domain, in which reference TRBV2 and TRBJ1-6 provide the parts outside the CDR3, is EPEVTQTPSHQVTQMGQEVILRCVPISNHLYFYWYRQILGQKVEFLVSFYNNEISEKSEIFDDQFSVERPDGSNFTLKIRSTKLEDSAMYFCASADRGGGGSYNSPLHFGNGTRLTVT.

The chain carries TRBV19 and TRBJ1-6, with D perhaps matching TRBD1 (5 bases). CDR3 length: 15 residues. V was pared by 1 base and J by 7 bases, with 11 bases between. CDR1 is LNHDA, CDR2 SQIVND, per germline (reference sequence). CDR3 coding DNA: TGTGCCAGTAGTATAGCGGGGGGGTCCAATTCACCCCTCCACTTT. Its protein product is CASSIAGGSNSPLHF. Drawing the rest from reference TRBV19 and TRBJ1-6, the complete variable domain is DGGITQSPKYLFRKEGQNVTLSCEQNLNHDAMYWYRQDPGQGLRLIYYSQIVNDFQKGDIAEGYSVSREKKESFPLTVTSAQKNPTAFYLCASSIAGGSNSPLHFGNGTRLTVT.

The CDR3 reads CASSERYLRVEDNEQFF. CDR3 bases: TGTGCCAGCAGTGAGAGGTATTTGCGGGTAGAAGACAATGAGCAGTTCTTC. The rearrangement uses TRBV6-1 and TRBJ2-1, with D tentatively TRBD2 (5 bases). The CDR3 contains 17 residues. Germline V gene sequence: CDR1 MNHNS, CDR2 SASEGT. Trimming cost V 3 bases and J 5 bases, with 20 bases left between them.

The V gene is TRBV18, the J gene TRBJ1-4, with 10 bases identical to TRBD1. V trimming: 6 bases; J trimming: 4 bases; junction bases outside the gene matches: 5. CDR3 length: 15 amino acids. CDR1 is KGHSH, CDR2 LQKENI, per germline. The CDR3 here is CASSLGQGGNEKLFF. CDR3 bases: TGTGCCAGCTCCCTCGGACAGGGGGGTAATGAAAAACTGTTTTTT.

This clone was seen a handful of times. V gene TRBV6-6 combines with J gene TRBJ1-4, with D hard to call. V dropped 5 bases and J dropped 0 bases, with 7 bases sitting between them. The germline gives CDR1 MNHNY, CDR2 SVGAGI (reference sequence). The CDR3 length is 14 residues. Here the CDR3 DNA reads TGTGCCAGCAGTATCGGGTCAACTAATGAAAAACTGTTTTTT. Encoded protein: CASSIGSTNEKLFF.

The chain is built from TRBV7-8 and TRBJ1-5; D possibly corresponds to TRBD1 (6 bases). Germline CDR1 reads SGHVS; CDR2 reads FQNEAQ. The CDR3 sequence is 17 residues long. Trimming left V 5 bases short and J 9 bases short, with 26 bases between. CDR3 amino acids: CASSRQITGTPRLPQHF. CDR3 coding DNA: TGTGCCAGCAGCCGGCAAATAACAGGGACCCCCAGGTTGCCCCAGCATTTT.

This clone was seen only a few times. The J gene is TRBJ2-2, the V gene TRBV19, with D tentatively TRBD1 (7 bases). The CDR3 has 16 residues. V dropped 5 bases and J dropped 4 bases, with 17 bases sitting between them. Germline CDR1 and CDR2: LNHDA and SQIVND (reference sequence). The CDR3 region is CASSRLGGQITGELFF. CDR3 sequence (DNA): TGTGCCAGTAGTCGACTCGGGGGACAGATCACCGGGGAGCTGTTTTTT.

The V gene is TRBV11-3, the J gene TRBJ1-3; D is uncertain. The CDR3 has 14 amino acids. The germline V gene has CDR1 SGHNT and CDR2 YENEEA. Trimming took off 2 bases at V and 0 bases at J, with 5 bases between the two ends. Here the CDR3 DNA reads TGTGCCAGCAGCTTATTACACTCTGGAAACACCATATATTTT. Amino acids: CASSLLHSGNTIYF.